These T cell receptor beta chains were read from a single sample in a study of T cells after yellow fever vaccination. Each CDR3 protein gets one entry after TCRdb re-called the 5' RACE reads with MiXCR. The top ten hold roughly 18% of the sample, which has some 350,000 distinct CDR3 sequences, 8.5% to 9% seen once. Sequenced material: PBMCs, taken on the day of the first yellow fever vaccination. These receptors all come from a man aged 18-30 years who received the YFV17D yellow fever vaccine. The CDR3 runs from the conserved cysteine through the conserved F or W. The order of the fields is J gene, V gene, clone size, D gene, CDR3 protein, CDR3 DNA. A D gene is named only where the DNA matches it firmly. Size values are once, few and many counts, or a class for expanded clones, and some rows have none.

TRBJ1-1 | TRBV7-9 | . | . | CASSSPTGMNTEAFF | TGTGCCAGCAGCTCTCCCACAGGCATGAACACTGAAGCTTTCTTT
TRBJ1-5 | TRBV6-1 | . | TRBD1 | CASSPGTANQPQHF | TGTGCCAGCAGTCCCGGGACAGCAAATCAGCCCCAGCATTTT
TRBJ2-1 | TRBV10-3 | few | TRBD2 | CAISESPVAGVNEEQFF | TGTGCCATCAGTGAGTCTCCGGTTGCGGGGGTCAATGAGGAGCAGTTCTTC
TRBJ1-1 | TRBV5-1 | . | TRBD1 | CASSLAGQENTEAFF | TGCGCCAGCAGCTTGGCGGGACAGGAGAACACTGAAGCTTTCTTT
TRBJ2-7 | TRBV13 | many | . | CASSVLGPGGEQYF | TGTGCCAGCAGTGTTCTCGGTCCAGGAGGGGAGCAGTACTTC
TRBJ1-2 | TRBV6-1 | . | . | CASTSGYGYTF | TGTGCCAGCACCAGTGGCTATGGCTACACCTTC
TRBJ2-7 | TRBV7-9 | many | . | CASSLGPRGRTYEQYF | TGTGCCAGCAGCTTAGGCCCCAGGGGGAGGACCTACGAGCAGTACTTC
TRBJ1-2 | TRBV4-3 | . | . | CASSQPTAYGYTF | TGCGCCAGCAGCCAACCTACAGCTTATGGCTACACCTTC
TRBJ2-2 | TRBV7-3 | few | . | CASSLTPGLITGELFF | TGTGCCAGCAGCTTAACGCCAGGGCTGATCACCGGGGAGCTGTTTTTT
TRBJ1-1 | TRBV9 | . | TRBD1 | CASSTGQGHTEAFF | TGTGCCAGCAGCACAGGACAGGGCCACACTGAAGCTTTCTTT
TRBJ1-5 | TRBV20-1 | . | . | CSAREADNQPQHF | TGCAGTGCTAGAGAGGCGGACAATCAGCCCCAGCATTTT
TRBJ1-4 | TRBV6-5 | few | . | CASSYSSGAEEEKLFF | TGTGCCAGCAGTTACTCATCGGGCGCGGAGGAGGAAAAACTGTTTTTT
TRBJ2-1 | TRBV19 | few | TRBD2 | CASSHPGLATNEQFF | TGTGCCAGTAGTCATCCGGGACTAGCGACCAATGAGCAGTTCTTC
TRBJ2-1 | TRBV11-3 | many | TRBD1 | CASSLGDRVSYNEQFF | TGTGCCAGCAGCTTAGGGGACAGGGTCTCCTACAATGAGCAGTTCTTC
TRBJ2-4 | TRBV7-2 | . | TRBD2 | CASSLYGGAKNIQYF | TGTGCCAGCAGCTTATACGGGGGGGCCAAAAACATTCAGTACTTC
TRBJ1-3 | TRBV7-8 | few | . | CASSVQGLSGNTIYF | TGTGCCAGCAGCGTACAGGGTCTATCCGGAAACACCATATATTTT
TRBJ1-2 | TRBV12-3/TRBV12-4 | many | . | CASSHTNYGYTF | TGTGCCAGCAGCCATACTAACTATGGCTACACCTTC
TRBJ1-1 | TRBV29-1 | . | . | CSAGSVEVPNTEAFF | TGCAGCGCCGGGTCAGTTGAGGTTCCTAACACTGAAGCTTTCTTT
TRBJ2-3 | TRBV5-6 | many | TRBD2 | CASSLAVAGVSDTQYF | TGTGCCAGCAGCTTGGCGGTAGCGGGGGTGTCAGATACGCAGTATTTT
TRBJ1-2 | TRBV6-5 | . | . | CASSSPGTYGYTF | TGTGCCAGCAGTTCACCCGGGACCTATGGCTACACCTTC
TRBJ1-5 | TRBV20-1 | . | . | CSAVRVSNQPQHF | TGCAGTGCGGTCAGGGTGAGCAATCAGCCCCAGCATTTT
TRBJ2-2 | TRBV19 | . | TRBD1 | CASEGAGNTGELFF | TGTGCCAGTGAGGGGGCCGGGAACACCGGGGAGCTGTTTTTT
TRBJ1-1 | TRBV7-8 | . | . | CASISGGRRLGNTEAFF | TGTGCCAGTATCTCGGGGGGCCGGAGGTTAGGGAACACTGAAGCTTTCTTT
TRBJ1-3 | TRBV7-2 | . | TRBD1 | CASSPGQGAPGNTIYF | TGTGCCAGCAGCCCAGGGCAGGGGGCGCCTGGAAACACCATATATTTT
TRBJ2-2 | TRBV18 | few | TRBD2 | CASSPPGGRNTGELFF | TGTGCCAGCTCACCACCCGGCGGGAGGAACACCGGGGAGCTGTTTTTT
TRBJ1-2 | TRBV11-2 | few | . | CASSPRVAYGYTF | TGTGCCAGCAGCCCTAGGGTAGCCTATGGCTACACCTTC
TRBJ2-3 | TRBV20-1 | . | . | CSAIEFAPDTQYF | TGCAGTGCCATAGAATTCGCCCCAGATACGCAGTATTTT
TRBJ1-1 | TRBV18 | few | . | CASSPLRQNTEAFF | TGTGCCAGCTCACCACTACGCCAGAACACTGAAGCTTTCTTT
TRBJ1-5 | TRBV7-2 | few | . | CASSLRGQPQHF | TGTGCCAGCAGCTTAAGGGGACAGCCCCAGCATTTT